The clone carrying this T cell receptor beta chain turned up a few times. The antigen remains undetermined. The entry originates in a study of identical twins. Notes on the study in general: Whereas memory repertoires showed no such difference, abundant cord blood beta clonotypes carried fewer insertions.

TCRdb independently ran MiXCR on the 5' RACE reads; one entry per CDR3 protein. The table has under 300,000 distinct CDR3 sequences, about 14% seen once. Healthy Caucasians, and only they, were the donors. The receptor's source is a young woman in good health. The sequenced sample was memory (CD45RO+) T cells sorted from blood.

The CDR3 nucleotides read TGTGCCAGCAGGGGGCTATGGGACACCGGGGAGCTGTTTTTT. Amino acid sequence: CASRGLWDTGELFF. The V and J genes are TRBV2 and TRBJ2-2; tentative D call: TRBD1 (5 bases). Germline-derived CDR1 and CDR2 are SNHLY and FYNNEI. V was shortened by 6 bases and J by 3 bases, with 11 bases between the two germline ends. This CDR3 has 14 amino acids.